The clone carrying this TCR beta chain was detected once. Antigen specificity is unknown. Losses at the gene ends were 5 bases for V and 1 base for J; bases not matched to a gene: 4. Germline CDR1 reads SGHVS; CDR2 reads FQNEAQ. The CDR3 totals 15 residues. This entry belongs to a study of T cell responses to AZD1222 COVID-19 vaccine. General study points: Spike was spanned by vaccine-associated CD4 TCRs, with dominance at 160-218 and 743-854.

The repertoire was sequenced with immunoSEQ multiplex PCR; TCRdb's copy has only in-frame clones and lacks some. Among nearly 110,000 clones listed, 90% were seen once. This specimen consisted of peripheral blood, obtained 28 days after the second AZD1222 dose. The TCR comes from an adult who received the AZD1222 COVID-19 vaccine. This rearrangement joins TRBV7-8 to TRBJ1-5; TRBD1 matches at 8 bases. CDR3 bases: TGTGCCAGCAGCACACGGACAGGGAGCAATCAGCCCCAGCATTTT. Translating gives CASSTRTGSNQPQHF. Based on the CDR3 plus reference TRBV7-8 and TRBJ1-5, the full variable domain is GAGVSQSPRYKVAKRGQDVALRCDPISGHVSLFWYQQALGQGPEFLTYFQNEAQLDKSGLPSDRFFAERPEGSVSTLKIQRTQQEDSAVYLCASSTRTGSNQPQHFGDGTRLSIL.